The clone carrying this TCR beta chain was seen at least ten times. TCRdb fed the 5' RACE reads into MiXCR, producing one record per CDR3 protein. Of approximately 230,000 distinct CDR3 sequences detected, around 17% appear once; the ten largest clones hold 3% to 4.5%. The entry originates in a study of T-cell memory formation after mild COVID-19. Per the germline V gene, CDR1 is KGHSH and CDR2 is LQKENI. Deletions cut 2 bases from V and 5 bases from J, with 19 bases between. The CDR3 totals 16 residues. The sequence derives from a man aged 18 to 30 who had mild COVID-19 (a few samples of this study predate the infection). Cell type and time point are not known. The sample taken for sequencing was PBMCs or a T cell subset sorted from them (not recorded which). The gene calls are TRBV18 and TRBJ2-7, with a possible D match to TRBD2 (7 bases). The CDR3 loop is CASSPGVGRGGDEQYF. Written as DNA, the CDR3 is TGTGCCAGCTCACCAGGTGTCGGAAGGGGGGGAGACGAGCAGTACTTC.